The TCR beta chain described here comes from a study of spatial heterogeneity in lung cancer. The time point denotes: sample taken at primary tumor resection. Sequencing was performed on whole RNA extracted from tumor and nontumor lung tissue, or from frozen PBMC, and the material was left unsorted. Individual TCR cDNA molecules each bore their own unique molecular identifier. TCRdb reprocessed the 5' RACE reads via MiXCR and lists one record per CDR3 protein. Among around 100,000 distinct CDR3 sequences, 3.5% to 5% were seen once, and the ten largest hold 21%. This clonotype was seen repeatedly, ten times or more. Its antigen is not identified. The CDR3 is 15 amino acids. The germline CDR1 and CDR2 sequences are MGHRA and YSYEKL. V was cut by 2 bases and J by 6 bases, with 13 bases left in between. General observations from the study: Mutation tallies in tumors tracked expanded intratumoral alpha and beta TCR counts.

Sequences were derived from lung tumor tissue, sampled at surgery. The chain is built from TRBV4-1 and TRBJ1-4; the D gene is possibly TRBD1 (6 bases). This TCR was sampled from a male donor with early-stage non-small cell lung cancer. DNA of the CDR3: TGCGCCAGCAGCCAAACAGGGTGGACGCATGAAAAACTGTTTTTT. Its protein product is CASSQTGWTHEKLFF.